The entry below describes one TCR beta chain. The antigen remains unidentified. This CDR3 comprises 16 residues. Germline CDR1 is MNHEY and CDR2 is SVGEGT. Unmatched junction bases numbered 7, after V lost 8 bases and J lost 0 bases. This specimen belongs to a study of post-analysis software for immune sequencing data. Study-wide points: Higher frequency in patients than in controls was seen for about five TRBV segments, with TRBV5-6, TRBV5-1 and TRBV20-1 among them.

Sequencing libraries made from TCR beta cDNA carried unique molecular identifiers. Starting from roughly 1 to 10 million T cells, the study yielded roughly 0.5 million cDNA molecules. TCRdb independently ran MiXCR on the PCR reads; one entry per CDR3 protein. The sample includes fewer than 900,000 distinct CDR3 sequences, 40% to 55% of them seen just once. This TCR derives from a girl aged 10 to 17 with multiple sclerosis. The specimen was blood. J is TRBJ2-6 and V is TRBV6-2 or TRBV6-3; 7 bases match TRBD1. The CDR3 nucleotides read TGTGCCAGCCTAGGGACAGAGTCCTCTGGGGCCAACGTCCTGACTTTC. It translates to CASLGTESSGANVLTF.